These 7 T cell receptor beta chains were all obtained from the same sample, sequenced in a study of memory CD8 T cells in hepatitis C reinfection. The data were produced by immunoSEQ multiplex PCR, yet TCRdb's version contains in-frame clones alone and is incomplete. The table includes approximately 51,000 clones, around 92% detected once. Described time point: pre-reinfection, 55 to 20 weeks before reinfection detection. TCR sequencing was done directly ex vivo on sorted cells, without expansion in vitro. Sequencing was carried out using naive CD8+ T cells sorted from blood. These receptors all stem from a man aged 18 to 30 with hepatitis C virus infection.

The V gene is TRBV6-1, the J gene TRBJ2-3; 11 nucleotides line up with TRBD2. Germline CDR1 MNHNS, CDR2 SASEGT. This CDR3 has 15 amino acids. V shed 4 bases, J shed 4 bases, and the junction held 4 bases outside the gene matches. Here the CDR3 reads CASSGASGGSDTQYF. The CDR3 DNA sequence: TGTGCCAGCAGTGGGGCTAGCGGGGGGTCAGATACGCAGTATTTT.

The chain carries TRBV7-2 and TRBJ2-1; 10 bases align to TRBD2. Germline V gene sequence: CDR1 SGHTA, CDR2 FQGNSA. The junction had 3 bases not matched to a gene; V was cut back by 3 bases and J by 1 base. The CDR3 runs to 16 residues. The CDR3 nucleotides are TGTGCCAGCAGCTTCCCTAGCGGGAGTTCCTACAATGAGCAGTTCTTC. Amino acids: CASSFPSGSSYNEQFF.

Concerning this clone itself: In the same sample, other DNA sequences code for this CDR3. The rearrangement uses TRBV10-2 and TRBJ2-7, with 7 positions matching TRBD2. The CDR3 totals 12 residues. The V gene's germline CDR1 is WSHSY and CDR2 SAAADI. The V and J ends lost 8 bases and 3 bases, in that order; junction bases with no gene match: 4. The CDR3, as DNA: TGCGCCAGCTCGGCGGGAGTCTACGAGCAGTACTTC. Its translation is CASSAGVYEQYF.

The chain carries TRBV19 and TRBJ2-1; TRBD1 aligns across 7 bases. J lost 0 bases, V lost 4 bases, and 18 bases had no gene match. The germline gives CDR1 LNHDA, CDR2 SQIVND (reference sequence). This CDR3 spans 20 amino acids. The CDR3 nucleotides are TGTGCCAGTAGTACCCCCTTCGGACAGGACTTAGTCGACTCCTACAATGAGCAGTTCTTC. Its protein product is CASSTPFGQDLVDSYNEQFF.

The chain joins TRBV30 to TRBJ2-3, with D possibly being TRBD1 (6 bases). Between the trimmed V and J ends, which lost 0 bases and 3 bases, there was a span of 10 bases. Looked up from germline, CDR1 is GTSNPN and CDR2 is SVGIG (reference sequence). This CDR3 is 14 amino acids long. The CDR3 nucleotides are TGTGCCTGGAGTGTGGGGGCAGGGACAGATACGCAGTATTTT. Translating gives CAWSVGAGTDTQYF.

The rearrangement joins TRBV7-3 to TRBJ2-1, with D tentatively TRBD1 (6 bases). This CDR3 has 14 residues. With 3 bases removed from V and 8 bases from J, the gap between germline ends came to 14 bases. Germline CDR1 reads SGHTA; CDR2 reads FQGTGA. The CDR3 sequence: CASSLGASYDEQFF. The CDR3 DNA reads TGTGCCAGCAGCTTGGGGGCTAGCTATGATGAGCAGTTCTTC.

The chain combines TRBV7-6 with TRBJ2-7, with D hard to call. V dropped 1 base and J dropped 4 bases, with 11 bases sitting between them. Looked up from germline, CDR1 is SGHVS and CDR2 is FNYEAQ. CDR3 length: 14 amino acids. The CDR3 DNA is TGTGCCAGCAGCTTAGAGGCGACAAGTTACGAGCAGTACTTC. Residues: CASSLEATSYEQYF.